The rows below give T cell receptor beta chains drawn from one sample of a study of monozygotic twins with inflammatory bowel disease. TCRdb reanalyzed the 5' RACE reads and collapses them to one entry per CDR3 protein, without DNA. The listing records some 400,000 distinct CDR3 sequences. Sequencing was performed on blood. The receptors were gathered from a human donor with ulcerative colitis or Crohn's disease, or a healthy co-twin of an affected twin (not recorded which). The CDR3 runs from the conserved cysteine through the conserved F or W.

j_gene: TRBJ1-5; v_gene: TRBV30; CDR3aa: CAWSLTGDQPQHF
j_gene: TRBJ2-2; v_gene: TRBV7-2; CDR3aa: CASSFGPSAGTGELFF
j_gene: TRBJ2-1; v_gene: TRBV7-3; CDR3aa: CASSLTAAPEQFF
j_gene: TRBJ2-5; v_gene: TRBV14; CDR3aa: CASSQEGETQYF
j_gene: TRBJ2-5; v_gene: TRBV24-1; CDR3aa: CATSSGGAFKTQYF
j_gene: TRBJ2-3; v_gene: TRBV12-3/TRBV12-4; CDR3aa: CASSSGLADPDTQYF
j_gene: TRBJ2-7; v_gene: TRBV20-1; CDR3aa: CSASRDIRSEQYF
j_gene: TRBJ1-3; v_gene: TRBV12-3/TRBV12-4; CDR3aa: CASSSGIGNTIYF
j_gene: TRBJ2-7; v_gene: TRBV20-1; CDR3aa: CSARSGTGTYEQYF
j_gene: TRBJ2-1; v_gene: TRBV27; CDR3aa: CASSSPRGQTYNEQFF
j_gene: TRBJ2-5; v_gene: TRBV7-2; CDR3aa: CASSLAGTKETQYF
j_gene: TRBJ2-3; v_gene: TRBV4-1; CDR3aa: CASSDTTGVDTDTQYF
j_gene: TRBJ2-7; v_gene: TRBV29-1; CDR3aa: CSALRWGASYEQYF
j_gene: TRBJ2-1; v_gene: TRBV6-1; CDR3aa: CASSAGTRADEQFF